Below are 29 T cell receptor beta chains sequenced from a single sample in a study of vaccination and CD4 T cells after COVID-19. The treatment: approximately 9-day PBMC culture with coronavirus spike peptide pools or control peptides (ViraFEST assay). An Oncomine TCR Beta short-read assay was used to sequence the DNA from cultured CD4+ T cells. TCRdb reprocessed the PCR reads via MiXCR and lists one record per CDR3 protein. The sample shows 13,000 or so distinct CDR3 sequences, around 38% of them seen only once. Antigens of these TCRs are unknown. The input for sequencing was CD4+ T cells from blood, cultured in vitro, taken after SARS-CoV-2 vaccination. All receptors come from a human donor who had recovered from COVID-19.

Here the CDR3 DNA reads TGTGCCAGCAGTCCGCAGACAGGGGGTTCAGCTGGCTACACCTTC. It is translated as CASSPQTGGSAGYTF. V gene TRBV12-3 or TRBV12-4 combines with J gene TRBJ1-2, with 9 bases fitting TRBD1. The V gene end was trimmed by 5 bases and the J gene end by 7 bases; junction bases not matched to a gene: 11. The CDR3 consists of 15 residues.

The chain combines TRBV6-5 with TRBJ2-1; 8 nucleotides agree with TRBD2. The germline gives CDR1 MNHEY, CDR2 SVGAGI. The CDR3 has 18 residues. The V and J ends lost 2 bases and 1 base, in that order; junction bases with no gene match: 10. The CDR3 nucleotides read TGTGCCAGCAGTTACGGCTATCCGGGAGGGCAGTCCTACAATGAGCAGTTCTTC. It is translated as CASSYGYPGGQSYNEQFF.

This clonotype has just a few counts. The J gene is TRBJ1-5, the V gene TRBV27; D call uncertain. Trimming removed 6 bases at V and 0 bases at J, with 9 bases between. In germline, CDR1 is MNHEY, CDR2 SMNVEV (reference sequence). The CDR3 sequence is 14 residues long. CDR3 protein: CASRSVASNQPQHF. CDR3 nucleotide sequence: TGTGCCAGCAGGTCGGTTGCTAGCAATCAGCCCCAGCATTTT.

This clonotype ranks as large. This chain uses TRBV20-1 with TRBJ2-7, with D perhaps given as TRBD1 or TRBD2 (5 bases each). This CDR3 is built from 14 residues. Germline CDR1 is DFQATT and CDR2 is SNEGSKA (reference sequence). V lost 6 bases and J lost 2, with 17 bases in between. CDR3 sequence: CSAATGTAAYEQYF. Here the CDR3 DNA reads TGCAGTGCGGCGACCGGGACGGCCGCCTACGAGCAGTACTTC.

The sample holds a few counts of this clonotype. The gene calls are TRBV6-1 and TRBJ1-2; the match to TRBD1 covers 7 bases. Germline CDR1 and CDR2: MNHNS and SASEGT. The J segment lost 8 bases and the V segment lost 6 bases, leaving 6 bases of the junction unmatched. The CDR3 loop spans 12 amino acids. As DNA, the CDR3 is TGTGCCAGCAGGATCTCAGGGGGGGGCTACACCTTC. It is translated as CASRISGGGYTF.

CDR3 bases: TGTGCCAGCAGCTTCGGGACCGCTTTTCAGGCGCCCCAGCATTTT. Translated, it gives CASSFGTAFQAPQHF. This chain joins TRBV7-2 and TRBJ1-5, with D perhaps TRBD1 (5 bases). The CDR3 spans 15 residues. The germline V gene encodes CDR1 SGHTA and CDR2 FQGNSA. V was cut by 3 bases and J by 9 bases, with 18 bases left in between.

The sample holds one count of this clonotype. The rearrangement uses TRBV24-1 and TRBJ2-1; D possibly matches TRBD1 or TRBD2 (5 bases each). The CDR3 runs 15 residues. The germline CDR1 and CDR2 sequences are KGHDR and SFDVKD. V lost 5 bases and J lost 1, with 11 bases in between. This CDR3 reads CATSALGESYNEQFF. For the CDR3, the DNA is TGTGCCACCAGTGCCTTGGGGGAATCCTACAATGAGCAGTTCTTC.

This chain links TRBV20-1 with TRBJ2-3; D is perhaps TRBD1 (6 bases). Trimming pared 4 bases from V and 1 base from J, leaving 15 bases between. The CDR3 length is 15 residues. Germline V CDR1 and CDR2: DFQATT, SNEGSKA (reference sequence). The CDR3 sequence is CSAIRQDKGTDTQYF. The CDR3 nucleotides read TGCAGTGCTATCAGACAGGACAAGGGCACAGATACGCAGTATTTT.

The chain couples TRBV19 to TRBJ1-1; 7 bases are a match to TRBD1. The germline CDR1 and CDR2 sequences are LNHDA and SQIVND (reference sequence). Trimming at V came to 3 bases and at J to 5 bases, leaving 12 bases not matched to a gene. CDR3 length: 16 residues. In DNA form, the CDR3 reads TGTGCCAGTAGTATGCTCGGGAACAGGGGTTGGACTGAAGCTTTCTTT. Translated: CASSMLGNRGWTEAFF.

J is TRBJ1-5 and V is TRBV19; no clear D gene. V was clipped by 3 bases and J by 3 bases, with 15 bases between them. The CDR3 has 16 residues. Germline CDR1 and CDR2: LNHDA and SQIVND (reference sequence). The CDR3 DNA sequence: TGTGCCAGTAGTATTTTCGCCCTACTAAACAATCAGCCCCAGCATTTT. Protein product: CASSIFALLNNQPQHF.

This clonotype has only a few counts. The V gene is TRBV7-8, the J gene TRBJ2-2; possibly TRBD2 for D (6 bases). The CDR3 extends over 16 amino acids. The ends were cut back, 7 bases at V and 5 bases at J, with 20 bases in the middle. The germline gives CDR1 SGHVS, CDR2 FQNEAQ. This chain's CDR3 is CASTPTGGRETGELFF. The CDR3 DNA is TGTGCCAGCACCCCGACCGGGGGTCGTGAAACCGGGGAGCTGTTTTTT.

CDR3 bases: TGTGCCAGTAGTATTTCGGGTGATAGCAATCAGCCCCAGCATTTT. The encoded protein is CASSISGDSNQPQHF. This sequence joins TRBV19 and TRBJ1-5, with D hard to call. CDR3 size: 15 residues. With 3 bases removed from V and 0 bases from J, the gap between germline ends came to 9 bases. CDR1 and CDR2 (germline): LNHDA, SQIVND (reference sequence).

V and J are TRBV29-1 and TRBJ1-1; no reliable D call. V lost 7 bases and J lost 0, with 12 bases in between. The CDR3 has 13 amino acids. Germline lookup yields CDR1 SQVTM and CDR2 ANQGSEA. The CDR3 loop is CSATITMNTEAFF. The CDR3 DNA reads TGCAGCGCCACAATAACCATGAACACTGAAGCTTTCTTT.

This clonotype was counted between two and nine times. The chain joins TRBV12-3 or TRBV12-4 to TRBJ1-5; 10 positions agree with TRBD1. The CDR3 is 15 amino acids. With 5 bases clipped from V and 5 bases from J, the junction kept 6 bases outside the gene matches. The CDR3, as DNA: TGTGCCAGCAGTGGCCGGGACAGGGGTGATCAGCCCCAGCATTTT. Residues: CASSGRDRGDQPQHF.

The V gene is TRBV5-4, the J gene TRBJ1-6; D may be TRBD1 (6 bases). The CDR3 covers 16 residues. V lost 0 bases to trimming and J lost 6 bases, with 13 bases between them. Germline CDR1 reads SGHNT; CDR2 reads YYREEE (reference sequence). The CDR3 DNA reads as TGTGCCAGCAGCTTGGCCAGGGGAGGCAGTAATTCACCCCTCCACTTT. Protein sequence: CASSLARGGSNSPLHF.

The chain employs TRBV5-4 and TRBJ2-7; TRBD1 agrees at 11 bases. In germline, CDR1 is SGHNT, CDR2 YYREEE (reference sequence). Losses at the gene ends were 4 bases for V and 2 bases for J; bases not matched to a gene: 8. The CDR3 sequence is 16 residues long. CDR3 nucleotides: TGTGCCAGCAGCCCGGACCCGGGACAGGGGGCCTACGAGCAGTACTTC. As protein: CASSPDPGQGAYEQYF.

In nucleotides, the CDR3 is TGTGCCAGCAGCAATAGAAGACAGGGACGAAGGAGCAATCAGCCCCAGCATTTT. As protein: CASSNRRQGRRSNQPQHF. The rearrangement links TRBV28 to TRBJ1-5; TRBD1 aligns across 7 bases. Trimming took 6 bases from V and 1 from J; bases not matched to a gene: 15. The CDR3 runs to 18 residues. In germline, CDR1 is MDHEN, CDR2 SYDVKM.

This clonotype was picked up a small number of times. This rearrangement joins TRBV29-1 to TRBJ1-1; D unresolved. The CDR3 length is 14 residues. Trimming removed 8 bases at V and 1 base at J, with 17 bases between. Germline V gene data show CDR1 as SQVTM and CDR2 as ANQGSEA. The CDR3 reads CSTRIGRKNTEAFF. DNA for the CDR3: TGCAGCACCCGAATCGGCCGAAAGAACACTGAAGCTTTCTTT.

The chain carries TRBV5-1 and TRBJ1-5, with 7 nucleotides matching TRBD1. With V trimmed by 4 bases and J by 4 bases, 8 bases remained unmatched. The CDR3 is made up of 15 amino acids. Germline V gene sequence: CDR1 SGHRS, CDR2 YFSETQ. CDR3 in amino acids: CASSPSGGRNQPQHF. DNA of the CDR3: TGCGCCAGCAGCCCCTCAGGGGGGCGGAATCAGCCCCAGCATTTT.

CDR3 sequence: CASSTTSGSLNTQYF. DNA of the CDR3: TGTGCCAGCTCAACGACTAGCGGGAGCTTGAATACGCAGTATTTT. The V gene is TRBV18, the J gene TRBJ2-3; 12 bases match TRBD2. There are 15 residues in the CDR3. Germline CDR1 is KGHSH and CDR2 is LQKENI. V gave up 5 bases and J gave up 7 bases; unmatched junction bases: 7.

This clonotype was recorded a few times. The V gene is TRBV20-1, the J gene TRBJ1-2, with 8 bases identical to TRBD1. V shed 6 bases and J 2 bases; nucleotides not matched to a gene: 5. This CDR3 contains 13 residues. Per germline, CDR1 DFQATT and CDR2 SNEGSKA (reference sequence). CDR3 protein: CSARTGLNYGYTF. In DNA form, the CDR3 reads TGCAGTGCACGGACAGGGTTAAACTATGGCTACACCTTC.

This clonotype is medium-sized within its sample. The J gene is TRBJ1-2, the V gene TRBV10-3; D gene uncertain. The germline CDR1 and CDR2 sequences are ENHRY and SYGVKD. The CDR3 is 12 amino acids. V gave up 2 bases and J gave up 5 bases, with 6 bases separating them. CDR3 residues: CAISEQFYGYTF. The DNA of the CDR3 is TGTGCCATCAGTGAGCAGTTTTATGGCTACACCTTC.

This clonotype was seen a few times. The V gene is TRBV21-1, the J gene TRBJ1-2. TRBV21-1 is a documented pseudogene. CDR3 length equals 14 residues. CDR3 in DNA: TGTGCCAGCAGCAAAGATTCAGGAGTCTATGGCTACACCTTC. Translated, it gives CASSKDSGVYGYTF.

A few counts support this clonotype. The CDR3 loop is CASSDKGSDNSPLHF. DNA of the CDR3: TGTGCCAGCAGTGATAAGGGGTCAGACAATTCACCCCTCCACTTT. J is TRBJ1-6 and V is TRBV27, with D possibly being TRBD1 (5 bases). In germline, CDR1 is MNHEY, CDR2 SMNVEV (reference sequence). V lost 5 bases, J lost 7 bases, and 15 bases lay in between. The CDR3 length is 15 residues.

This clonotype was picked up a small number of times. This chain joins TRBV6-5 and TRBJ2-7, with 7 bases that match TRBD1. The ends lost 4 bases at V and 0 bases at J; junction bases unmatched: 6. Germline assignment: CDR1 MNHEY and CDR2 SVGAGI. The length of the CDR3 is 15 residues. The CDR3 spells CASSWTGTASYEQYF. CDR3 DNA: TGTGCCAGCAGTTGGACCGGGACAGCCTCCTACGAGCAGTACTTC.

The chain employs TRBV7-9 and TRBJ1-1; no clear D. Looked up from germline, CDR1 is SEHNR and CDR2 is FQNEAQ (reference sequence). V dropped 5 bases and J dropped 3 bases, with 7 bases sitting between them. The CDR3 runs to 12 residues. The CDR3 loop is CASSHEYTEAFF. DNA of the CDR3: TGTGCCAGCAGCCACGAGTACACTGAAGCTTTCTTT.

This clonotype has a handful of counts. This chain uses TRBV4-3 with TRBJ1-2; D might be TRBD1 (5 bases). The V gene lost 0 bases and the J gene lost 7 bases, with 15 bases spanning the gap. The CDR3 consists of 15 residues. The germline V gene encodes CDR1 LGHNA and CDR2 YSLEER. DNA for the CDR3: TGCGCCAGCAGCCAAGAGGGGGTCAGTTGGGGTGGCTACACCTTC. Its protein product is CASSQEGVSWGGYTF.

This clonotype was counted a few times. The chain's CDR3 is CASSFSTGTEYNEQFF. CDR3 nucleotides: TGCGCCAGCAGCTTTTCGACAGGGACCGAATACAATGAGCAGTTCTTC. The chain couples TRBV5-1 to TRBJ2-1, with 7 nucleotides matching TRBD1. V shed 2 bases and J 4 bases; nucleotides not matched to a gene: 9. The CDR3 sequence is 16 residues long. CDR1 is SGHRS, CDR2 YFSETQ, per germline.

The V gene is TRBV20-1, the J gene TRBJ2-7; 7 positions match TRBD1. Germline V gene lookup returns CDR1 DFQATT and CDR2 SNEGSKA (reference sequence). Trimming cost V 5 bases and J 1 base; bases outside gene matches: 11. The CDR3 length is 15 residues. The CDR3 spells CSAGVDRRISYEQYF. The DNA for the CDR3 is TGCAGTGCTGGAGTGGACAGGCGTATATCCTACGAGCAGTACTTC.